Included here is one T cell receptor (beta chain) sequence, with context. This record comes from a study of control samples from healthy donors and cancer patients. Sequencing was performed with immunoSEQ multiplex PCR; in TCRdb, only in-frame clones are kept and a portion is missing. The sample includes about 170,000 clones, around 95% of them seen just once. The CDR3 loop spans 15 amino acids. V trimming: 5 bases; J trimming: 1 base; junction bases outside the gene matches: 6. Germline-derived CDR1 and CDR2 are SGHTA and FQGNSA. J is TRBJ1-1 and V is TRBV7-2; 8 bases match TRBD1. Sample: blood. The sequence was collected from a woman in her sixties in good health. The CDR3 bases are TGTGCCAGCAGCCGGACAGGGTGGGAGAACACTGAAGCTTTCTTT. It yields the protein CASSRTGWENTEAFF.